This T cell receptor (beta chain) was profiled in a study of blood T cell repertoires in COVID-19. Sequencing was performed with immunoSEQ multiplex PCR; in TCRdb, only in-frame clones are kept and a portion is missing. The table includes 25,000 to 30,000 clones, over 75% detected once. This CDR3 contains 14 residues. Trimming took 6 bases from V and 7 from J, leaving 16 bases between them. CDR1 and CDR2 (germline): MNHEY, SVGAGI. The chain combines TRBV6-5 with TRBJ1-3, with D hard to call. The sequence was obtained from a man in his fifties or sixties with acute or convalescent COVID-19. Input material: peripheral blood. CDR3 DNA: TGTGCCAGCAGCCGAGAGATGATCGGTAACACCATATATTTT. Translated: CASSREMIGNTIYF.